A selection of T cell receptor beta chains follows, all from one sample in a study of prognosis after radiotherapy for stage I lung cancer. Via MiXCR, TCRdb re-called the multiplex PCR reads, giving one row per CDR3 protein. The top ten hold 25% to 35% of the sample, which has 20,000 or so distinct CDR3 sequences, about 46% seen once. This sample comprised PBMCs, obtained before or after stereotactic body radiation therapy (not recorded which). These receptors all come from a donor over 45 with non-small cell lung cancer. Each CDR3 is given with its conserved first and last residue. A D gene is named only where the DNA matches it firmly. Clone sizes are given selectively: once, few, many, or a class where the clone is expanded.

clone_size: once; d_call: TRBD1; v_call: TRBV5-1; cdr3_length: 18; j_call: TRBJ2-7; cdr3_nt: TGCGCCAGCAGCGTTCTGTTTGGCTTAGGGGGCTGGTCTTACGAGCAGTACTTC; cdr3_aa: CASSVLFGLGGWSYEQYF
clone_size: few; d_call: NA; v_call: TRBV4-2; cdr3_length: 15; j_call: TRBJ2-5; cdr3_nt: TGTGCCAGCAGCCAAGATATGGGGGCCCAAGAGACCCAGTACTTC; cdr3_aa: CASSQDMGAQETQYF
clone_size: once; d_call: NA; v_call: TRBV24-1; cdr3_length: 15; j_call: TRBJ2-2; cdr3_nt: TGTGCCACCAGTGATTTTAGGGGGAACACCGGTGAGCTGTTTTTT; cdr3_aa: CATSDFRGNTGELFF
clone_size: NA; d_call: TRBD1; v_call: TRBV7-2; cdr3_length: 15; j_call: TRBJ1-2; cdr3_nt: TGTGCCAGCAGCTTAGATTCAGGGGGCGGAGGCGGCTACACCTTC; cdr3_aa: CASSLDSGGGGGYTF
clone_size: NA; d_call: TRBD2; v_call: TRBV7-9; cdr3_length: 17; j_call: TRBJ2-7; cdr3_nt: TGTGCCAGCAGTATGGGACGACCTAGCGGGAGTATTGCCGAGCAGTACTTC; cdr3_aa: CASSMGRPSGSIAEQYF
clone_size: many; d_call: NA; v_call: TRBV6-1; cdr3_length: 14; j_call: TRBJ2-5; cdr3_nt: TGTGCCAGCAGTGAGGGACCACCTCAAGAGACCCAGTACTTC; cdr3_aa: CASSEGPPQETQYF
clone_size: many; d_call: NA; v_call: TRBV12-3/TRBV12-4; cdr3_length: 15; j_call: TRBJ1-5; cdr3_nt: TGTGCCAGCAGTTTACGGGGAATTGGCAATCAGCCCCAGCATTTT; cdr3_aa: CASSLRGIGNQPQHF
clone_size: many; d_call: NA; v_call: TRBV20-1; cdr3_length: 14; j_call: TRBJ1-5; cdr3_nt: TGCAGTGCTATAAACCGGGGGGTTAATCAGCCCCAGCATTTT; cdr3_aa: CSAINRGVNQPQHF
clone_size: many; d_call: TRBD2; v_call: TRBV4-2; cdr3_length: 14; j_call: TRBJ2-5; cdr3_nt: TGTGCCAGCAGCCCCGGGACTAGGTCAGAGACCCAGTACTTC; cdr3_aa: CASSPGTRSETQYF
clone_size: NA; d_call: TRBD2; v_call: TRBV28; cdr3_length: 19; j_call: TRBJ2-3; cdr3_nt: TGTGCCAGCAGTTCGTTATTGGGTAGCGGGACAACTTACACAGATACGCAGTATTTT; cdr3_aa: CASSSLLGSGTTYTDTQYF
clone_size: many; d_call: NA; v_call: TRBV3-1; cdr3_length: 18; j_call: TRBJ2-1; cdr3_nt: TGTGCCAGCAGCCAAGATCGGGCAGCCCTGGGGGGTTACAATGAGCAGTTCTTC; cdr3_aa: CASSQDRAALGGYNEQFF
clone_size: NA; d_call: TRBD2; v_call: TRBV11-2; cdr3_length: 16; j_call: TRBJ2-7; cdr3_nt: TGTGCCAGCAGCCCTAATATTTGGGGGGGCTCCTACGAGCAGTACTTC; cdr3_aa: CASSPNIWGGSYEQYF
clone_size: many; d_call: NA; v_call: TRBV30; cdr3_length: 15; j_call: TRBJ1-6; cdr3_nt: TGTGCCTGGAATCGGGAAGTTGACTATAATTCACCCCTCCACTTT; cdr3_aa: CAWNREVDYNSPLHF
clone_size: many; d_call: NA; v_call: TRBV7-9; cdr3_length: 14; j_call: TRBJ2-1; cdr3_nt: TGTGCCAGCAGCTTGAGTGGGCCCTGGGATGAGCAGTTCTTC; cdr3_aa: CASSLSGPWDEQFF
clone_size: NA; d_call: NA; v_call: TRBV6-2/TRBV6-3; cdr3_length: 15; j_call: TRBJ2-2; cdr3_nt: TGTGCCAGCATGGACTCCGGTGCGAACACCGGGGAGCTGTTCTTT; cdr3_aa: CASMDSGANTGELFF
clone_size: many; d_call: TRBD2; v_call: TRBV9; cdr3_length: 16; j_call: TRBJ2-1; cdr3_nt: TGTGCCAGCAGCGCAAACGGACTAGCGGGAAACAATGAGCAGTTCTTC; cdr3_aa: CASSANGLAGNNEQFF
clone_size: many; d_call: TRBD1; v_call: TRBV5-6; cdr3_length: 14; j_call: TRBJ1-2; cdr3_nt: TGTGCCAGCAGCTTGATACAGGGGGCTCATGGCTACACCTTC; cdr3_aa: CASSLIQGAHGYTF
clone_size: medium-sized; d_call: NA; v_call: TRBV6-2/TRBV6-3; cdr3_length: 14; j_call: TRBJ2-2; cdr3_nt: TGTGCCAGCAGTTACCGTGGGTACGACGGGGAGCTGTTTTTT; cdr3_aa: CASSYRGYDGELFF
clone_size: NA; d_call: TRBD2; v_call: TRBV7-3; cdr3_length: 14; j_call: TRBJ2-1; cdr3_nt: TGTGCCAGCAGCTACGGACCGACTAGCTTCAAGCAGTTCTTC; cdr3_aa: CASSYGPTSFKQFF
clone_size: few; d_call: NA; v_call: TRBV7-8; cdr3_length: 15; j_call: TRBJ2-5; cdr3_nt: TGTGCCAGCAGCCTCCAGACAAATGGGAAGGAGACCCAGTACTTC; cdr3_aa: CASSLQTNGKETQYF
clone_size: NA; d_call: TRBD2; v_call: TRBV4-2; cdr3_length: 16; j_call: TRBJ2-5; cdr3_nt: TGTGCCATCAGCCAAATGCCTAGCGGGACGAAAGAGACCCAGTACTTC; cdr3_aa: CAISQMPSGTKETQYF
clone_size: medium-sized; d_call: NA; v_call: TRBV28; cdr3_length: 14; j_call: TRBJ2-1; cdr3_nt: TGTGCCAGCAGTTCACCAGGGTCGGTTAATGAGCAGTTCTTC; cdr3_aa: CASSSPGSVNEQFF
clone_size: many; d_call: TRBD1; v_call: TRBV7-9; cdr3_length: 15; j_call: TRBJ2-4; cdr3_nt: TGTGCCAGCAGCTTAGGGGGGACAGTTAAAAACATTCAGTACTTC; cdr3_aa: CASSLGGTVKNIQYF
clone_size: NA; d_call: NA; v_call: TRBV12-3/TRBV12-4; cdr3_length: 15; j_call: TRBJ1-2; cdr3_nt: TGTACCAGCAGCTCTACAGGGACGGTATGCCACGGCTACACCTTC; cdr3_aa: CTSSSTGTVCHGYTF
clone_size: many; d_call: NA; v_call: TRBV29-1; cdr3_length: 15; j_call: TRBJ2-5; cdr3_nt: TGCAGCGCTTGCCCCGGGAGTACGGTTTGCGAGACCCAGTACTTC; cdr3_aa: CSACPGSTVCETQYF
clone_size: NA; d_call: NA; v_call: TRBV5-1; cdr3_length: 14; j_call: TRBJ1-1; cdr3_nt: TGCGCCAGCAGCTTGAGGGCCCCGAACACTGAAGCTTTCTTT; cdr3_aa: CASSLRAPNTEAFF
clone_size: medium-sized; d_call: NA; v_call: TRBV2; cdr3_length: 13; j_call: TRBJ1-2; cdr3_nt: TGTGCCAGCAGTGTTACAGGGAACTATGGCTACACCTTC; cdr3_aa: CASSVTGNYGYTF
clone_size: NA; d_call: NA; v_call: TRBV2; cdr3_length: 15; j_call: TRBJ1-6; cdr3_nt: TGTACCAGCAGTTTAGAGCGGACAGACTCTTCACCCCTCCACTTT; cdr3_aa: CTSSLERTDSSPLHF
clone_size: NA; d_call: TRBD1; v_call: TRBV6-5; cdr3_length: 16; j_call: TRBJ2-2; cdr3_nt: TGTGCCAGCAGTTACTCCGGGACAGGGGACACCGGGGGGCTGTTTTTT; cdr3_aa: CASSYSGTGDTGGLFF
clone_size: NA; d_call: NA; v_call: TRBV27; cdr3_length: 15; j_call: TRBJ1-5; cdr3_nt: TGTGCCAGCAGATATCCGGGGGGCGTCAATCAGCCCCAGCATTTT; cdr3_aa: CASRYPGGVNQPQHF
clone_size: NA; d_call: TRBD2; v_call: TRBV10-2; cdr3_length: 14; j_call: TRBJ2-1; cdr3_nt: TGCGCCAGCAAGGCTAGCGGGATAGGGAATGAGCAGTTCTTC; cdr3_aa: CASKASGIGNEQFF
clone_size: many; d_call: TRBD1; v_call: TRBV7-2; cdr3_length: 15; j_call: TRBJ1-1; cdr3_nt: TGTGCCAGCAGCCGCTTCGGGACAGGGGTGACTGAAGCTTTCTTT; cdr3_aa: CASSRFGTGVTEAFF
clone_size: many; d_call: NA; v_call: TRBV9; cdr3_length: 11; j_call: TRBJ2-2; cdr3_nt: TGTGCCAGCAGCTCCTACGGGGAGCTGTTTTTT; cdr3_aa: CASSSYGELFF
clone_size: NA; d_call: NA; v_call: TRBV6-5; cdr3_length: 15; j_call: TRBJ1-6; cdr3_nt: TGTGCCAGCAGTTACTTGAGGGAGGAGTCGTCACCCCTCCACTTT; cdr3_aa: CASSYLREESSPLHF
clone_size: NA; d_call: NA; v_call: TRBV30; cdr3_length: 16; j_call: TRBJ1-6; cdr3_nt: TGTGCCTGGAGTGCCCAAGTGGGTGGGGGTAATTCACCCCTCCACTTT; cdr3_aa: CAWSAQVGGGNSPLHF
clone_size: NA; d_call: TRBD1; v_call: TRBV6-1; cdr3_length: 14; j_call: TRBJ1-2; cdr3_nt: TGTGCCAGCAGTCGCCGCCAGGGGGCGGGGGGCTACACCTTC; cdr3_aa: CASSRRQGAGGYTF
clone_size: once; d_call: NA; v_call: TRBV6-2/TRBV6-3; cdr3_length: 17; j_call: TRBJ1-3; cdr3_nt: TGTGCCAGCATTCCAGCGGGTTTCGACGGCTCTGGAAACACCATATATTTT; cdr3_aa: CASIPAGFDGSGNTIYF
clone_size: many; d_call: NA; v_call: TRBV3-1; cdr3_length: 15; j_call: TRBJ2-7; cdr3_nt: TGTGCCAGCAGCCAAGACCCGTATCGAGCCTACGAGCAGTACTTC; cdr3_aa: CASSQDPYRAYEQYF
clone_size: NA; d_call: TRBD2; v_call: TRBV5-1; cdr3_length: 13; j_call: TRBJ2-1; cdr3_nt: TGCGCCAGCAGCCCCGGGACTACCAATGAGCAGTTCTTC; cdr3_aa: CASSPGTTNEQFF
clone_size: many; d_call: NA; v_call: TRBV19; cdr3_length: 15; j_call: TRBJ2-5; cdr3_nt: TGTGCCAGTAGTATAGGAGGGGCCGCCGGGGAGACCCAGTACTTC; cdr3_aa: CASSIGGAAGETQYF
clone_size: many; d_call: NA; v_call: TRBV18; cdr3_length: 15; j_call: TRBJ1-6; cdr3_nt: TGTGCCAGCTCACTTGCTGCGGGACCTTCATCACCCCTCCACTTT; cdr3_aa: CASSLAAGPSSPLHF
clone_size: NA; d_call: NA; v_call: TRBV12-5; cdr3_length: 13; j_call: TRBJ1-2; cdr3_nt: TGTGCTAGTGTTTCCGCCAGGGGTTATGGCTACACCTTC; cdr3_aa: CASVSARGYGYTF
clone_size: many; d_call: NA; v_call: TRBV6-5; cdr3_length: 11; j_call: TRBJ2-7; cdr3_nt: TGTGCCAGCAGTTATTTCGACGAGCAGTACTTC; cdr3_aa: CASSYFDEQYF
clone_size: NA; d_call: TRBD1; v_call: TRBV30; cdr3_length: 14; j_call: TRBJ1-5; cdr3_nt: TGTGCCTGGAGAGGGACAGGGGTTGGGCAGCCCCAGCATTTT; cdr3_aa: CAWRGTGVGQPQHF
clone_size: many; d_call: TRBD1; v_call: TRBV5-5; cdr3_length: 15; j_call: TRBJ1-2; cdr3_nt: TGTGCCAGCAGAGTCGGGACAGGGGTTAACTATGGCTACACCTTC; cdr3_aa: CASRVGTGVNYGYTF
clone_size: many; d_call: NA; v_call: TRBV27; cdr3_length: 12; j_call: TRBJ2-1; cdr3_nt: TGTGCCAGCAGGACCGACTACAATGAGCAGTTCTTC; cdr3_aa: CASRTDYNEQFF
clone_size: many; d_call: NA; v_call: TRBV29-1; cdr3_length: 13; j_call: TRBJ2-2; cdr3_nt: TGCAGCGTTGACAGGGGTCACACCGGGGAGCTGTTTTTT; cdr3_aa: CSVDRGHTGELFF
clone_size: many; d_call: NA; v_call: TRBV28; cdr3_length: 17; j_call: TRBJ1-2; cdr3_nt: TGTGCCAGCAGTCCCGGGACAAGGAAGGAGGCGAACTATGGCTACACCTTC; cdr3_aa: CASSPGTRKEANYGYTF
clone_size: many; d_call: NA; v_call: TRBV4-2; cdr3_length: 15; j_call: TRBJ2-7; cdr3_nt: TGTGCCAGCAGCCAAGATGCTAGCCGCGGGTGGGAGCAGTACTTC; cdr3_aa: CASSQDASRGWEQYF
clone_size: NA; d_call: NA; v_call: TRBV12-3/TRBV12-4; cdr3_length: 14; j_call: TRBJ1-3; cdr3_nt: TGTGCCAGCAGTTTAAGCAGCTCTGGAAACACCATATATTTT; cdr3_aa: CASSLSSSGNTIYF
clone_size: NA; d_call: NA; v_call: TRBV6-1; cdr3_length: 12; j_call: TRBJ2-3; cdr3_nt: TGTGCCAGCAGTGTCCTTCAGGGGACGCAGTATTTT; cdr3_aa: CASSVLQGTQYF
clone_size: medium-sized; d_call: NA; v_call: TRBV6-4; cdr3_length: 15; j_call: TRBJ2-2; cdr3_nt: TGTGCCAGCAGTTTAGACAGCCAGAACACCGGGGAGCTGTTTTTT; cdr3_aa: CASSLDSQNTGELFF
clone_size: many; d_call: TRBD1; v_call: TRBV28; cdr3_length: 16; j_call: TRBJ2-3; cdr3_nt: TGTGCCAGCAGCCCCAGGACAGGGTGGCTCACAGATACGCAGTATTTT; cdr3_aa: CASSPRTGWLTDTQYF
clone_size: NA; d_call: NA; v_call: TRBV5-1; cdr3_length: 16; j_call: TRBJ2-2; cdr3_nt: TGCGCCAGCAGCTTGGAGGTCAGCTCGAACACCGGGGAGCTGTTTTTT; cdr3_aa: CASSLEVSSNTGELFF
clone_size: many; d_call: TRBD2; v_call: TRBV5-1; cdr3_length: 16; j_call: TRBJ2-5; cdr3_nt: TGCGCCAGCAGCCTACCACGGGGACTAGCGCAAGAGACCCAGTACTTC; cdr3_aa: CASSLPRGLAQETQYF
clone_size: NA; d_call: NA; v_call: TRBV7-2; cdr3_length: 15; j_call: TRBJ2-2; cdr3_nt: TGTGCCAGCAGCTTAATTCCCGGGGAGGCCGGGGAGCTGTTTTTT; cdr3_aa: CASSLIPGEAGELFF
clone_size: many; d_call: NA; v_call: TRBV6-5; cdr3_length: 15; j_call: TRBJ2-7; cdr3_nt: TGTGCCAGCAGTTACTCACCCGGAGGCAACTACGAGCAGTACTTC; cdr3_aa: CASSYSPGGNYEQYF
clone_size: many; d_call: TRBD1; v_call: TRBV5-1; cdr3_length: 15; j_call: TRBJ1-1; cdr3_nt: TGCGCCAGCCAGGTAGGGGGCGGTTGGAACACTGAAGCTTTCTTT; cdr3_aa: CASQVGGGWNTEAFF
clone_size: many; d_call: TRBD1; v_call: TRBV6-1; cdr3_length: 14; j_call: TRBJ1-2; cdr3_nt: TGTGCCAGCAGTCGACAGGGGTTCGGCTATGGCTACACCTTC; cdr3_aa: CASSRQGFGYGYTF